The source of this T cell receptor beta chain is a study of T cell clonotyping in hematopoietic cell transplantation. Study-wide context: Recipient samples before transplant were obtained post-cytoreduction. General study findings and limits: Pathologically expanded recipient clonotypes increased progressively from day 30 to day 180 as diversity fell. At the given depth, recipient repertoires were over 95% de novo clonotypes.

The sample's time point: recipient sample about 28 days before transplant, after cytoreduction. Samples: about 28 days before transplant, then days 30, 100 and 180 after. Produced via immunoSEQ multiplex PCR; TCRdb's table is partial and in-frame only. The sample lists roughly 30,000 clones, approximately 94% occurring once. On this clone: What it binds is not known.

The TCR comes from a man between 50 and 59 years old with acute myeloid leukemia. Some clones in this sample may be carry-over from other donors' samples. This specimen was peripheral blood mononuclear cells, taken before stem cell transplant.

The CDR3 reads CASSFGVGDSTQYF. The CDR3 region has the DNA TGTGCCAGCAGCTTTGGTGTTGGGGACTCGACCCAGTACTTC. The rearrangement joins TRBV7-7 to TRBJ2-5, with a tentative D call TRBD2 (6 bases). This CDR3 contains 14 residues. Trimming removed 3 bases from V and 7 bases from J, with 15 bases in between. Germline assignment: CDR1 SSHAT and CDR2 FNYEAQ (reference sequence).